This T cell receptor beta chain was captured in a study of T cells in Graves' hyperthyroidism and ophthalmopathy (dated by TCRdb to the late 2010s). With respect to the entire study: Peripheral blood was collected at initial diagnosis, before any treatment. To identify TCR V-J signatures that set the groups apart, the researchers used a discovery cohort of 100 patients, made up of approximately 43 with Graves' ophthalmopathy and approximately 57 with stable Graves' hyperthyroidism. Prospective prediction of ophthalmopathy was tested in an independent validation cohort consisting of 18 to 20 hyperthyroidism patients and more than 15 patients who later progressed to ophthalmopathy. The 100 discovery patients were randomly split 7:3 into training and test sets. In six Graves' hyperthyroidism patients, the study also compared T-cell repertoires from thyroid tissue with T-cell repertoires from blood. Once sampling was done, hyperthyroidism patients were given methimazole at a starting dose of 30 mg daily, whereas ophthalmopathy patients were given high-dose intravenous methylprednisolone. TCR Vbeta CDR3 sequencing of some 140 peripheral blood samples (roughly 41 ophthalmopathy, 75 hyperthyroidism and approximately 17 progressor patients) is reported in the paper. Points the paper makes about the study in general: In validation, the model predicted progression to ophthalmopathy a median of around six months before onset, with approximately 70% sensitivity and around 76% specificity. In cross-validation, a model built on a 13 V-J signature told ophthalmopathy apart from stable hyperthyroidism with under 90% sensitivity and 81% to 82% specificity, and in testing the same model reached 80%/75%. Most expanded thyroid clonotypes (frequency above 0.001) were also detected in blood, suggesting blood repertoires may reflect thyroid immune responses. No statistical method was used to fix the sample size in advance, and group allocation was not hidden from the investigators.

Between the V and J ends, shortened by 5 bases and 0 bases respectively, the junction contains 19 bases. The CDR3 starts with the cysteine, ends with the phenylalanine, and has 17 residues. Only CDR3 DNA remains: 51 bases, in frame from the first base. Via the germline V gene, CDR1 is MNHEY and CDR2 SVGEGT. This clonotype was detected only a few times. The antigen this receptor binds is unknown. Base quality data are lacking; no much larger clone is found one base away. Ophthalmopathy patients had moderately to severely active disease, Clinical Activity Score of at least 3, NOSPECS grade of at least 4, and duration under 3 months. Any patient with an uncontrolled infection, another autoimmune disease, pregnancy or lactation was excluded. Clinical symptoms, serum thyroxine and TRAb, thyroid ultrasound, and orbital computed tomography formed the basis for the diagnoses. Ficoll-Paque density gradient centrifugation was used to isolate PBMCs from about 9 ml of fresh peripheral blood. Trizol reagent was used to extract total RNA, and RNA quality was then checked on an Agilent 2100 Bioanalyzer.

Amplification of TCR beta CDR3 regions was carried out from RNA transcripts. For the first round of RT-PCR on the TCR CDR3, the HTBI primer set was used together with the Qiagen OneStep RT-PCR kit. The libraries were constructed in a second round of multiplex PCR and then size-selected and purified. The libraries were sequenced on an Illumina HiSeq2000 using paired-end 100 bp reads. The published analysis was carried out like this. SOAPnuke was used to process the raw data, removing reads that contained adapters or uncalled bases, had a mean Phred below 15, or lacked an exact match to the constant primer or identifier. COPE v1.2.5 was used to merge the high-quality paired reads, and each unique nucleotide sequence was defined as a clonotype. MiTCR v1.1 was used to align clonotypes to the IMGT TRBV, TRBD and TRBJ reference segments. Only V-J combinations with frequency above 0.0001, covering about 99% of repertoires, were analysed. A TCS score was defined as the ratio of F50 (clonal expansion) to E x V (chaos), with BLOSUM62-based TCRdist applied between CDR3 peptides within each V-J. Welch's t-statistics and random forest reduced 500 to 550 V-J features to about 13, which were used in a naive Bayes classifier (R e1071). The Morisita-Horn index was used to measure how similar the thyroid and blood repertoires were. TCRdb reprocessed the public reads (quality trimming at Q25 with fastp, clone calling with MiXCR) and kept in-frame beta chains. CDR3 protein sequences are deduplicated, and each keeps its most common genes and DNA. The V and J calls, along with clone size, are taken from TCRdb and not from the paper's own processing. The sample contains fewer than 650,000 distinct CDR3 sequences, under 15% of them found a single time. The ten largest make up around 4.5% of the sample.

The sequenced sample consisted of blood. Recombination joined TRBV6-2 or TRBV6-3 with TRBJ1-1, with a weak D call of TRBD1 (5 bases match). This sequence was found in a woman between 40 and 50 years old with Graves' ophthalmopathy. The CDR3 protein sequence reads: CASSQTPGRTMNTEAFF. The sequence in DNA is TGTGCCAGCAGTCAAACCCCGGGACGTACTATGAACACTGAAGCTTTCTTT.